This T cell receptor (beta chain) was recorded in a study of blood T cell repertoires in COVID-19 (dated by TCRdb to about 2020). A note on the overall study: Collaborator samples came from the United States, Italy and Spain and covered acute and convalescent phases of COVID-19. The samples were drawn from the first 160 participants of the ongoing ImmuneRACE study and from under 1,500 subjects provided by 6 global collaborators. The sample metadata nearly always contained a de-identified subject ID, COVID-19 status, age in years and sex. The repertoires were made available in a free public database intended to serve as a resource for research on the immune response to SARS-CoV-2. Where available, HLA class I and class II types were obtained from metadata supplied by the sample provider rather than from assay-based typing. Deeply sampled blood TCRbeta repertoires from subjects exposed to, actively infected with, or recovered from COVID-19 were included in the dataset. The prospective study material was composed of cDNA or gDNA derived from T cells, B-cell-depleted T cells, or PBMCs. Overall results and qualifications from the work: Clinical and demographic metadata were provided uncurated, with the amount varying by source and participant.

Collaborating institutions collected whole blood in K2EDTA tubes following their own protocols. For TCRbeta analysis, collaborator samples were shipped as frozen whole blood, as isolated PBMCs, or as DNA extracted from either sample type. The junction shows trimming of 5 bases on V and 7 bases on J, and the gene matches do not reach 6 bases of it. The germline V gene (reference sequence) yields SGHKS for CDR1 and YYEKEE for CDR2. CDR3 length: 14 amino acids, cysteine to phenylalanine. The CDR3 DNA has 42 bases and is translated from base 1. For this clone: The clone's antigen remains unknown. No qualities accompany the bases; no much larger clone lies one base away.

The immunoSEQ Assay, a bias-controlled multiplex PCR, was used to amplify TCRbeta CDR3 regions from genomic DNA. Regarding the original processing steps: Within the assay, amplification of reference gene primers was used to estimate how many nucleated cells each sample contained. Sequence reads were collapsed and filtered to measure the absolute abundance of every unique TCRbeta CDR3 rearrangement. For each sample, productive Simpson clonality was calculated by taking the square root of Simpson's diversity index across productive rearrangements. TCRdb re-hosts the immuneACCESS table, in-frame sequences only. Its copies lack some clones; in the studies checked, an unresolved V gene accounts for under half of them, and the cause for the rest is not known. The D gene and trimming were derived from the DNA, and the V and J assignments and clone size from that table. Counted in this sample were around 220,000 clones; about 86% of them appeared once. The ten largest clones add up to roughly 2.4% of the sample.

The chain links TRBV5-5 with TRBJ1-6; the junction holds 7 bases that match TRBD1. Sequenced sample: peripheral blood. The source of this sequence is a woman in her forties or fifties with acute or convalescent COVID-19. This receptor carries the CDR3 CASSKGQPNSPLHF. The DNA is TGTGCCAGCAGTAAGGGACAGCCCAATTCACCCCTCCACTTT.